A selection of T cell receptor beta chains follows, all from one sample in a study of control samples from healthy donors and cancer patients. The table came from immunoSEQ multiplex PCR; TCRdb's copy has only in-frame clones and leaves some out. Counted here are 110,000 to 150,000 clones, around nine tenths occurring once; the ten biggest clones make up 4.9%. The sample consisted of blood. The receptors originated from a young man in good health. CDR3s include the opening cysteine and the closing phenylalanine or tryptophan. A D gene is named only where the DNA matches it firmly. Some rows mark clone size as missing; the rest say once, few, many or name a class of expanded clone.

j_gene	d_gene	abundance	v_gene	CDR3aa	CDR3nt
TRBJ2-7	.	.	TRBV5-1	CASSLERQDEQYF	TGCGCCAGCAGCTTGGAGAGGCAGGACGAGCAGTACTTC
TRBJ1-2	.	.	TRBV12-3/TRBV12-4	CASSLSGISGYTF	TGTGCCAGCAGTTTATCGGGGATTAGCGGCTACACCTTC
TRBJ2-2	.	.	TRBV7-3	CASSIIHTGELFF	TGTGCCAGCAGCATCATACACACCGGGGAGCTGTTTTTT
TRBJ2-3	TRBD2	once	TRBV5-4	CASSGLAGGGTDTQYF	TGTGCCAGCAGCGGCCTAGCGGGAGGGGGCACAGATACGCAGTATTTT
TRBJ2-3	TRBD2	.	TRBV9	CASSVERGIGTDTQYF	TGTGCCAGCAGCGTGGAGCGGGGGATAGGGACAGATACGCAGTATTTT
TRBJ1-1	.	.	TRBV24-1	CATSDPGQNTEAFF	TGTGCCACCAGTGACCCGGGGCAGAACACTGAAGCTTTCTTT
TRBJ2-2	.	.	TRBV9	CASTASIPTGELFF	TGTGCCAGCACCGCCTCCATACCCACCGGGGAGCTGTTTTTT
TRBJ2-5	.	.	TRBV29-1	CSGEWDRETQYF	TGCAGCGGGGAATGGGACCGAGAGACCCAGTACTTC
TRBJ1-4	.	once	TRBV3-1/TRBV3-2	CASSQVGGSNEKLFF	TGTGCCAGCAGCCAAGTCGGTGGGTCTAATGAAAAACTGTTTTTT
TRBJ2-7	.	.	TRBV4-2	CASSQEGLGAYEQYF	TGTGCCAGCAGCCAAGAGGGACTTGGGGCCTACGAGCAGTACTTC
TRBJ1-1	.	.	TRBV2	CASIFRGRDTEAFF	TGTGCCAGCATTTTCAGGGGCAGGGACACTGAAGCTTTCTTT
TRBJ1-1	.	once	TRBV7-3	CASSLTLIENTEAFF	TGTGCCAGCAGCTTAACGTTAATCGAGAACACTGAAGCTTTCTTT
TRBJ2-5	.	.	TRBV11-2	CASSRDRGETQYF	TGTGCCAGCAGCCGCGATAGGGGGGAGACCCAGTACTTC
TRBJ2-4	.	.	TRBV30	CAWRAENIQYF	TGTGCCTGGAGGGCGGAAAACATTCAGTACTTC
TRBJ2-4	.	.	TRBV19	CASSTENGVKNIQYF	TGTGCCAGTAGTACCGAAAATGGGGTCAAAAACATTCAGTACTTC
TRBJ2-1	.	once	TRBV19	CASSTQFLAEQFF	TGTGCCAGTAGTACCCAGTTCCTAGCGGAGCAGTTCTTC
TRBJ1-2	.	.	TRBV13	CASSTTLGSLYGYTF	TGTGCCAGCAGCACCACCCTCGGGAGCCTCTATGGCTACACCTTC
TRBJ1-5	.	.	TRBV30	CAWSGPRVGNQPQHF	TGTGCCTGGAGTGGCCCCAGGGTGGGCAATCAGCCCCAGCATTTT
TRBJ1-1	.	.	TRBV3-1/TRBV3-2	CASSQDPWEGHRSGRQPEAFF	TGTGCCAGCAGCCAAGATCCCTGGGAGGGGCATCGCTCGGGACGCCAGCCTGAAGCTTTCTTT
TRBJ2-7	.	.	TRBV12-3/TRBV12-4	CASSSGPEEQYF	TGTGCCAGCAGTTCGGGACCGGAGGAGCAGTACTTC
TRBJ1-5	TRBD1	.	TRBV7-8	CASSSQDRGQPQHF	TGTGCCAGCAGCTCCCAGGACAGGGGACAGCCCCAGCATTTT
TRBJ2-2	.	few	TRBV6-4	CASSEGTGTGELFF	TGTGCCAGCAGTGAGGGCACCGGGACCGGGGAGCTGTTTTTT
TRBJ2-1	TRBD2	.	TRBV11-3	CASSRLAASYNEQFF	TGTGCCAGCAGCCGTCTAGCGGCGTCCTACAATGAGCAGTTCTTC
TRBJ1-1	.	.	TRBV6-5	CASSQGQNTEAFF	TGTGCCAGCAGTCAGGGACAGAACACTGAAGCTTTCTTT
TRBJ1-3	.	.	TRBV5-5	CASSSTGLSGNTIYF	TGTGCCAGCAGCTCTACAGGGCTTAGCGGAAACACCATATATTTT
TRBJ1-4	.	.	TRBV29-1	CSVGPQHGEKLFF	TGCAGCGTTGGGCCCCAGCACGGAGAAAAACTGTTTTTT